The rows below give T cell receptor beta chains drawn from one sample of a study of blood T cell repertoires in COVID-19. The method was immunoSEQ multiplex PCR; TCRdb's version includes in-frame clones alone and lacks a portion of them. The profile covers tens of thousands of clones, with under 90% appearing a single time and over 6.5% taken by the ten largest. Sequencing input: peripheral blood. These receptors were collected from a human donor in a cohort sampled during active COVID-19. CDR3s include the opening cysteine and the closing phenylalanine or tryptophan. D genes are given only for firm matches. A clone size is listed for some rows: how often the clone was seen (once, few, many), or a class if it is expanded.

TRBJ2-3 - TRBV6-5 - TGTGCCAGCAGTTATAAGGGGGGGTACACAGATACGCAGTATTTT CASSYKGGYTDTQYF
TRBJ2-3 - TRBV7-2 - TGTGCCAGCAGCTTAGGAGTTCCAGGGTGGAGCACAGATACGCAGTATTTT CASSLGVPGWSTDTQYF
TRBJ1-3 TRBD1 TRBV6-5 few TGTGCCAGCAGTTCAGACAGGGTAGCTGGAAACACCATATATTTT CASSSDRVAGNTIYF
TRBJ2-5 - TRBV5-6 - TGTGCCAGCAGCTTGGTTTCCTCACTAGACCAGTACTTC CASSLVSSLDQYF
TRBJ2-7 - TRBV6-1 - TGTGCCAGCAGTGAATCCGGGACACACACCTACGAGCAGTACTTC CASSESGTHTYEQYF
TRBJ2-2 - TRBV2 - TGTGCCAGCAGCACCGGGACAACCTACCGCACCGGGGAGCTGTTTTTT CASSTGTTYRTGELFF
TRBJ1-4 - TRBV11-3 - TGTGCCAGCAGCTTAAAATTCAACCCCCAGGCCGCAACTAATGAAAAACTGTTTTTT CASSLKFNPQAATNEKLFF
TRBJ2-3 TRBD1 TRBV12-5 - TGTGCTAGTGGTTTGTCAGCGGACAGGGGGCGGGGAGATACGCAGTATTTT CASGLSADRGRGDTQYF
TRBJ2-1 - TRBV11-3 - TGTGCCAGCAGCTCATACCCCCTTGCCAGCTCCTACAATGAGCAGTTCTTC CASSSYPLASSYNEQFF
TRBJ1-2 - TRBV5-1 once TGCGCCAGCAGCTACCGAGGGAATGGCTACACCTTC CASSYRGNGYTF
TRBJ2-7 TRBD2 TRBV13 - TGTGCCAGCAGCTTAAAAGAGCGGGGGGCAGGGAACGAGCAGTACTTC CASSLKERGAGNEQYF
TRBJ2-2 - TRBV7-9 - TGTGCCAGCAGCTTATACCTCGGGTTAGGGAACACCGGGGAGCTGTTTTTT CASSLYLGLGNTGELFF
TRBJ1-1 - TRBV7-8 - TGTGCCAGCAGCCCCCGGGGGGGCCCGAACACTGAAGCTTTCTTT CASSPRGGPNTEAFF
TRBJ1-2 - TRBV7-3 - TGTGCCAGCAGCTTAGACAGGCACTATGGCTACACCTTC CASSLDRHYGYTF
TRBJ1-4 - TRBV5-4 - TGTGCCAGCAGCTTCTTACGCCAGGGCGCCACTAATGAAAAACTGTTTTTT CASSFLRQGATNEKLFF
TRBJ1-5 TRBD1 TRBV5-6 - TGTGCCAGCAGCTACTTGACAGGGGACAATCAGCCCCAGCATTTT CASSYLTGDNQPQHF
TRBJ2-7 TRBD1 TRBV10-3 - TGTGCCATCAGTGAGCAGGACAGGGGGACCTACGAGCAGTACTTC CAISEQDRGTYEQYF
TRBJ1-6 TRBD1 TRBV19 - TGTGCCAGTAGTTCCCCAGGGGGCGGTTCACCCCTCCACTTT CASSSPGGGSPLHF
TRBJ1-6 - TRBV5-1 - TGCGCCAGCAGCTTGTCAGCAGGGACACCCCTCCACTTT CASSLSAGTPLHF
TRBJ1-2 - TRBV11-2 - TGTGCCAGCAGCTCGACAGGCCCCTATGGCTACACCTTC CASSSTGPYGYTF
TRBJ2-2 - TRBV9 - TGTGCCAGCAGCGTCAGGGATTCCGGGGAGCTGTTTTTT CASSVRDSGELFF
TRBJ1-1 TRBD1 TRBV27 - TGTGCCAGCAGTTTGGGACAGGGGAGGAACACTGAAGCTTTCTTT CASSLGQGRNTEAFF
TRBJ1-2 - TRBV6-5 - TGTGCCAGCAGTCCTTCAGGGGTCTATGGCTACACCTTC CASSPSGVYGYTF
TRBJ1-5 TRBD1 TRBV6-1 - TGTGCCAGCAGTGAAATAGAAGGGGGCTATCAGCCCCAGCATTTT CASSEIEGGYQPQHF
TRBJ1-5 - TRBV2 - TGTGCCAGCAAACCTGGACAGCGATATAGCAATCAGCCCCAGCATTTT CASKPGQRYSNQPQHF
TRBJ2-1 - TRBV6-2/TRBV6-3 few TGTGCCAGCAGTCCCTCGGACTGGGGTGACAATGAGCAGTTCTTC CASSPSDWGDNEQFF